The entry below describes one TCR beta chain. This sample is drawn from a study of monozygotic twins with inflammatory bowel disease. Germline CDR1 reads SGHKS; CDR2 reads YYEKEE (reference sequence). The CDR3 sequence is 17 residues long. TCRdb derives one entry per CDR3 protein from the 5' RACE reads, leaving out DNA. The sample table sets out around 140,000 distinct CDR3 sequences. Sequenced input: blood. The chain employs TRBV5-5 and TRBJ1-1; the D call of TRBD1 rests on TCRdb alone, since no DNA is present to check it. This receptor was obtained from a human donor with ulcerative colitis or Crohn's disease, or a healthy co-twin of an affected twin (not recorded which). The chain's CDR3 is CASSLRRRGRDGTEAFF.